This is a list of T cell receptor beta chains from one sample in a study of shared clonotypes between healthy human individuals. Some clones are missing from TCRdb's copy, which holds only in-frame ones; the method was immunoSEQ multiplex PCR. The data contain some 500,000 clones, 95% to 96% of them singletons. Sequencing used naive CD4+ T cells sorted from blood. The source is a woman aged 25-40 years in good health. The CDR3 runs from the conserved cysteine through the conserved F or W. D genes are given only for firm matches. Size is omitted from some rows. Given values are once, few, many or a class for expanded clones.

>-|-|TRBV5-4|TRBJ2-3
TGTGCCAGCAGCTTGGGTCGGAAAGAGGATACGCAGTATTTT
CASSLGRKEDTQYF
>-|TRBD1|TRBV5-1|TRBJ2-7
TGCGCCAGCAGCTTACTCGACAGGGGGCTCGGGGAGCAGTACTTC
CASSLLDRGLGEQYF
>-|-|TRBV14|TRBJ1-1
TGTGCCAGCAGCCAAGATGGGGGCACAGGGAACACTGAAGCTTTCTTT
CASSQDGGTGNTEAFF
>-|-|TRBV30|TRBJ1-1
TGTGCCTGGAGTGTAAGGAGGACAGACCCGAACACTGAAGCTTTCTTT
CAWSVRRTDPNTEAFF
>-|-|TRBV5-5|TRBJ2-2
TGTGCCAGCAGCTTTTACGCGCCGGAGCTGTTTTTT
CASSFYAPELFF
>-|-|TRBV19|TRBJ1-4
TGTGCCAGTAGTATTTTCAGGGGAAATGAAAAACTGTTTTTT
CASSIFRGNEKLFF
>-|-|TRBV14|TRBJ2-5
TGTGCCAGCAGCCAATCAAAGGGCGCGAGTTCGTACTTC
CASSQSKGASSYF
>-|TRBD2|TRBV28|TRBJ2-1
TGTGCCAGCAGTTTAGACCCCCGGGAAGCGGGAGGGCTTTCACGTCTCCCGACGGAAAATGAGCAGTTCTTC
CASSLDPREAGGLSRLPTENEQFF
>-|TRBD1|TRBV5-1|TRBJ1-5
TGCGCCAGCAGCCCGGGGACAGCCGATCAGCCCCAGCATTTT
CASSPGTADQPQHF
>-|TRBD1|TRBV5-1|TRBJ1-2
TGCGCCAGCAGCCAGGGACAGGGAGCTAACTATGGCTACACCTTC
CASSQGQGANYGYTF
>-|-|TRBV7-2|TRBJ2-7
TGTGCCAGCAGCTTAGCGCCAGTGACAAATGCCTACGAGCAGTACTTC
CASSLAPVTNAYEQYF
>-|-|TRBV28|TRBJ2-7
TGTGCCAGCAGTCCCCGTTTTGGGGCCGCATTTAGCACCTACGAGCAGTACTTC
CASSPRFGAAFSTYEQYF
>-|-|TRBV29-1|TRBJ2-2
TGCAGCGTGGGGAACGTAAAAGGTCGGGGGGAGCTGTTTTTT
CSVGNVKGRGELFF
>-|-|TRBV5-4|TRBJ1-1
TGTGCCAGCAGCCCGGGGGTCGATGAGGAAGCTTTCTTT
CASSPGVDEEAFF
>-|-|TRBV4-1|TRBJ2-3
TGCGCCAGCAGCCAAGCGTCCCTCCGGGATTGGGCAGATACGCAGTATTTT
CASSQASLRDWADTQYF
>-|TRBD1|TRBV5-1|TRBJ1-1
TGCGCCAGCAGCCACGGGACAGGGGGTATCGTTGAAGCTTTCTTT
CASSHGTGGIVEAFF
>few|-|TRBV14|TRBJ1-5
TGTGCCAGCAGCCAAGGGGTGCGTCAGCCCCAGCATTTT
CASSQGVRQPQHF
>few|-|TRBV2|TRBJ1-5
TGTGCCAGCAAGCAGGGAGGCGGTCAGCCCCAGCATTTT
CASKQGGGQPQHF
>-|TRBD1|TRBV28|TRBJ2-7
TGTGCCACCCACAGGGGGTTAGAGCAGTACTTC
CATHRGLEQYF
>-|-|TRBV28|TRBJ2-1
TGTGCCAGCAGTCTGGACAGCCCTCAGCAGTTCTTC
CASSLDSPQQFF
>-|TRBD2|TRBV4-1|TRBJ2-7
TGCGCCAGCAGCCAAGTCCTTAGCGGGAGAGGAGAGCAGTACTTC
CASSQVLSGRGEQYF
>-|-|TRBV11-2|TRBJ2-7
TGTGCCAGCAGCTCAGACTCGACCTACGAGCAGTACTTC
CASSSDSTYEQYF
>-|TRBD1|TRBV6-5|TRBJ1-5
TGTGCCAGCAGGGGACAGGGCAGCGGACAGCCCCAGCATTTT
CASRGQGSGQPQHF
>-|-|TRBV28|TRBJ1-6
TGTGCCAGCAGTTCCGCGGACGGGAATTCACCCCTCCACTTT
CASSSADGNSPLHF
>-|-|TRBV11-3|TRBJ2-1
TGTGCCAGCAGCTTAACCCTGGGTGAGCAGTTCTTC
CASSLTLGEQFF
>-|TRBD2|TRBV6-5|TRBJ2-7
TGTGCCAGCAGTTCCGGACTAGCGGGAATGTACGAGCAGTACTTC
CASSSGLAGMYEQYF
>-|-|TRBV28|TRBJ2-2
TGTGCCAGCAGGGATAACAGGGGAGGCACCGGGGAGCTGTTTTTT
CASRDNRGGTGELFF
>-|-|TRBV27|TRBJ2-1
TGTGCCAGCAGTTTAAGAGGGGGGACTACCTACAATGAGCAGTTCTTC
CASSLRGGTTYNEQFF
>-|TRBD1|TRBV18|TRBJ2-7
TGTGCCAGCTCAGCCGGGACAGGGGAAGCGAACGAGCAGTACTTC
CASSAGTGEANEQYF
>-|-|TRBV5-1|TRBJ1-1
TGCGCCAGCAGCTTGGGGGCAGGGAAGAACACTGAAGCTTTCTTT
CASSLGAGKNTEAFF
>once|-|TRBV28|TRBJ1-2
TGTGCCGCCGCGGTGGACACAGACTATGGCTACACCTTC
CAAAVDTDYGYTF
>-|TRBD1|TRBV27|TRBJ1-2
TGTGCCAGCAGAGTGGGGGGACAGATAAACTATGGCTACACCTTC
CASRVGGQINYGYTF
>-|TRBD1|TRBV5-1|TRBJ1-4
TGCGCCAGCAGCATTACAGGGGGCGAGGAAAAACTGTTTTTT
CASSITGGEEKLFF
>-|-|TRBV28|TRBJ1-1
TGTGCCAGCAGTTCCCGTTCCTCCAGGGGCACTGAAGCTTTCTTT
CASSSRSSRGTEAFF
>-|-|TRBV11-2|TRBJ1-2
TGTGCCAGCAGCTTCGCCGGGTCCCGTGCCGGCTACACCTTC
CASSFAGSRAGYTF
>-|-|TRBV18|TRBJ1-3
TGTGCCAGCTCATCCAGACATTTAGCTGGAAACACCATATATTTT
CASSSRHLAGNTIYF
>-|-|TRBV7-2|TRBJ2-5
TGTGCCAGCAGCCCCCGGAACTACCAAGAGACCCAGTACTTC
CASSPRNYQETQYF
>-|TRBD1|TRBV7-9|TRBJ1-5
TGTGCCAGCAGCTTAGCGATGGGCGACAGGGCTCAGCCCCAGCATTTT
CASSLAMGDRAQPQHF
>-|-|TRBV7-9|TRBJ1-1
TGTGCCAGCAGCTTAGGTTGGTCCCGGAGCACTGAAGCTTTCTTT
CASSLGWSRSTEAFF
>-|TRBD2|TRBV19|TRBJ2-3
TGTGCCAGTAGTATAGTTCTAGCGGGAGGGCCAGATACGCAGTATTTT
CASSIVLAGGPDTQYF
>-|-|TRBV19|TRBJ1-3
TGTGCCAGTAGTCCCGGGACCTATTACCGTGGTGGAAACACCATATATTTT
CASSPGTYYRGGNTIYF
>-|-|TRBV11-2|TRBJ2-7
TGCGCCAGCAGCACCGTGGCGGCGACCTACGAGCAGTACTTC
CASSTVAATYEQYF
>-|-|TRBV2|TRBJ2-7
TGTGCCAGCCGCAGGCGACTTGGGGCAGGGCAAGAGCAGTACTTC
CASRRRLGAGQEQYF
>few|-|TRBV19|TRBJ2-5
TGTGCCAGTAACTCGGAGACCCAGTACTTC
CASNSETQYF
>-|-|TRBV7-8|TRBJ1-3
TGTGCCAGCAGCTTAGCAGGGTCCGGAAACACCATATATTTT
CASSLAGSGNTIYF
>once|-|TRBV6-5|TRBJ1-1
TGTGCCAGCAGTTACTCACCGCCCGACAGGACTGAAGCTTTCTTT
CASSYSPPDRTEAFF
>once|-|TRBV10-3|TRBJ1-3
TGTGCCATCAGTGAGGGGCAGGGCTCTGGAAACACCATATATTTT
CAISEGQGSGNTIYF
>-|-|TRBV27|TRBJ2-1
TGTGCCAGCAGTTTGTTTAAGACGTCTCAGGACAATGATAAGCAGTTCTTC
CASSLFKTSQDNDKQFF
>-|TRBD1|TRBV28|TRBJ2-7
TGTGCCAGCAGAGACCGACAGGGGGCAACTATCTACGAGCAGTACTTC
CASRDRQGATIYEQYF
>-|-|TRBV5-5|TRBJ2-1
TGTGCCAGCAGCTTGGAGCCTAGCTCCTACAATGAGCAGTTCTTC
CASSLEPSSYNEQFF
>-|TRBD1|TRBV7-8|TRBJ1-1
TGTGCCAGCAGGGACAGGGCCTTGAACACTGAAGCTTTCTTT
CASRDRALNTEAFF
>-|-|TRBV5-1|TRBJ2-2
TGCGCCAGCAGCCCGGGTCTAGGGACGTCTTCCGGGGAGCTGTTTTTT
CASSPGLGTSSGELFF
>-|TRBD1|TRBV7-9|TRBJ1-5
TGTGCCAGCAGCTTAGAGGGACAGGGAGGTCAGCCCCAGCATTTT
CASSLEGQGGQPQHF
>-|-|TRBV6-5|TRBJ1-1
TGTGCCAGCGGAGACACTGAAGCTTTCTTT
CASGDTEAFF